A selection of T cell receptor beta chains follows, all from one sample in a study of identical twins. TCRdb analysed the 5' RACE reads with MiXCR anew, one entry per CDR3 protein. The sample holds 350,000 or so distinct CDR3 sequences; over 9% are singletons and the top ten take more than 6%. A further study also used this sample, focusing on yellow fever vaccine responses in identical twins.

The sequenced sample consisted of CD8+ T cells sorted from blood. All receptors derive from a woman aged 18-29 years in good health. The CDR3 runs from the conserved cysteine through the conserved F or W. The order of the fields is CDR3 length, clone size, J gene, V gene, D gene, CDR3 DNA, CDR3 protein. The D gene is left open where the match is weak. A row's size may be missing; if present it is once, few, many or a size class.

>13|-|TRBJ2-7|TRBV3-1|-
TGTGCCAGCAGCCTCGAAGGGACTGCGGAGCAGTACTTC
CASSLEGTAEQYF
>12|few|TRBJ2-7|TRBV25-1|-
TGTGCCAGCAGTGAATCCCCGCGCGAGCAGTACTTC
CASSESPREQYF
>15|-|TRBJ2-3|TRBV5-6|TRBD1
TGTGCCAGCAGCTTGGCGGGACAGGGGGCGCGGGCGGAGTATTTT
CASSLAGQGARAEYF
>16|-|TRBJ2-5|TRBV10-3|-
TGTGCCATCAGTGAGTCGGGGCAGGGCGTCCAAGAGACCCAGTACTTC
CAISESGQGVQETQYF
>16|few|TRBJ2-5|TRBV7-9|-
TGTGCCAGCAGTTCTCAGCCCCACAATAACCAAGAGACCCAGTACTTC
CASSSQPHNNQETQYF
>15|-|TRBJ2-3|TRBV2|TRBD1
TGTGCCAGCACCCCGACAGGGGATATCACAGATACGCAGTATTTT
CASTPTGDITDTQYF
>13|many|TRBJ2-1|TRBV5-1|-
TGCGCCAGCAGCTTGGTTGTTAACAATGAGCAGTTCTTC
CASSLVVNNEQFF
>19|-|TRBJ2-1|TRBV13|TRBD2
TGTGCCAGCAGCTCGTGGCGGGGGCGGGGGGGCCTCTCCTACAATGAGCAGTTCTTC
CASSSWRGRGGLSYNEQFF
>13|few|TRBJ1-4|TRBV29-1|-
TGCAGCGGCCAAGGGGGGCTGGATGAAAAACTGTTTTTT
CSGQGGLDEKLFF
>15|many|TRBJ1-1|TRBV29-1|-
TGCAGCGTTGAAGATACGTGGCAGGGAATGGGTGAAGCTTTCTTT
CSVEDTWQGMGEAFF
>14|once|TRBJ2-2|TRBV12-3/TRBV12-4|TRBD2
TGTGCCAGCAGCGGTAGCGGGGGGCCCGGGGAGCTGTTTTTT
CASSGSGGPGELFF
>14|many|TRBJ2-3|TRBV28|-
TGTGCCAGCAGTTTAGTACTTAACACAGATACGCAGTATTTT
CASSLVLNTDTQYF
>14|few|TRBJ2-7|TRBV10-2|TRBD2
TGCGCCAGCAGTTCTAGCGGGATATATTACGAGCAGTACTTC
CASSSSGIYYEQYF
>13|few|TRBJ2-2|TRBV19|-
TGTGCCAGCGGGGTCCGTTACTCCGGGGAGCTGTTTTTT
CASGVRYSGELFF
>12|-|TRBJ2-1|TRBV24-1|-
TGTGCCACTTCCTCAATACTCAATGAGCAGTTCTTC
CATSSILNEQFF
>16|-|TRBJ2-1|TRBV3-1|TRBD2
TGTGCCAGCAGCCAACGCGGGGGAAAATCCTACAATGAGCAGTTCTTC
CASSQRGGKSYNEQFF
>17|-|TRBJ2-1|TRBV7-6|-
TGTGCCAGCAGCTTAAAGCATCCTAGGGGTATTTACAATGAGCAGTTCTTC
CASSLKHPRGIYNEQFF
>13|few|TRBJ1-3|TRBV7-9|-
TGTGCCAGCAGCTCAGAGTCTGGAAACACCATATATTTT
CASSSESGNTIYF
>14|-|TRBJ2-2|TRBV6-1|TRBD1
TGTGCCAGCAGTGTGGACAGGGACGTCGGGGAGCTGTTTTTT
CASSVDRDVGELFF
>18|few|TRBJ2-5|TRBV3-1|-
TGTGCCAGCAGCCAAGGTCTAGGGGGGGGACAGTACCAAGAGACCCAGTACTTC
CASSQGLGGGQYQETQYF
>16|many|TRBJ2-3|TRBV28|-
TGTGCCAGCAGTTCCATTCGATGGATTGGCACAGATACGCAGTATTTT
CASSSIRWIGTDTQYF
>14|-|TRBJ2-1|TRBV4-2|-
TGTGCCAGCAGCCAAGTTCTGGGGCAGAATGAGCAGTTCTTC
CASSQVLGQNEQFF
>17|-|TRBJ2-1|TRBV3-1|TRBD1
TGTGCCAGCAGCCCCTCGTGGGGGGGACAGGGAGTTAATGAGCAGTTCTTC
CASSPSWGGQGVNEQFF
>16|many|TRBJ2-1|TRBV12-3/TRBV12-4|-
TGTGCCAGCAGTCCCAGGGACCCCAGAGGAGGCGATGAGCAGTTCTTC
CASSPRDPRGGDEQFF
>17|-|TRBJ2-2|TRBV4-1|TRBD2
TGCGCCAGCAGCCCCTCGGGGGGGGGCCCGAGCGCCGGGGAGCTGTTTTTT
CASSPSGGGPSAGELFF
>12|few|TRBJ2-1|TRBV2|-
TGTGCCAACCTCCCCAGGGGGGGTGAGCAGTTCTTC
CANLPRGGEQFF
>15|many|TRBJ1-1|TRBV4-1|-
TGCGCCAGCAGCCACCCGCAGGGGAGCAACCCTGAAGCTTTCTTT
CASSHPQGSNPEAFF
>19|-|TRBJ1-4|TRBV6-5|-
TGTGCCAGCAGTTACTCGAGGGTGAACGGCCTTTCAACTAATGAAAAACTGTTTTTT
CASSYSRVNGLSTNEKLFF
>16|few|TRBJ2-1|TRBV4-1|-
TGCGCCAGCAGCCACCCACGGACGGGGGTATACAATGAGCAGTTCTTC
CASSHPRTGVYNEQFF
>14|many|TRBJ2-1|TRBV11-2|TRBD2
TGTGCCAGCAGCTTAGTCGGGGGGGACAATGAGCAGTTCTTC
CASSLVGGDNEQFF
>10|-|TRBJ1-1|TRBV2|-
TGTGCCAGCAGTGGGTTGGGGGCTTTCTTT
CASSGLGAFF
>15|few|TRBJ2-2|TRBV4-1|-
TGCGCCAGCAGCGGACAGTGGCCGAACACCGGGGAGCTGTTTTTT
CASSGQWPNTGELFF
>14|few|TRBJ2-2|TRBV4-1|-
TGCGCCAGCAGCCAAGATTCCCCCGCCGGGGAGCTGTTTTTT
CASSQDSPAGELFF
>20|few|TRBJ2-5|TRBV11-2|TRBD2
TGTGCCAGCAGCTCACCCCGACTAGCGGGGGGGCCAGTTGATAGGGAGACCCAGTACTTC
CASSSPRLAGGPVDRETQYF
>17|-|TRBJ2-7|TRBV4-1|TRBD1
TGCGCCAGCAGCCAAGATCAGGTGGCAGGGGGCCGGTACGAGCAGTACTTC
CASSQDQVAGGRYEQYF
>14|-|TRBJ1-1|TRBV7-8|-
TGTGCCAGCAGCCCCCTCAGGCAGAACACTGAAGCTTTCTTT
CASSPLRQNTEAFF
>15|few|TRBJ2-5|TRBV20-1|TRBD1
TGCAGTGCTAGCCTCACAGGGGGTGGGCAAGAGACCCAGTACTTC
CSASLTGGGQETQYF
>14|-|TRBJ1-2|TRBV12-3/TRBV12-4|-
TGTGCCAGCAGTGCTAAGAAGCTAAACTATGGCTACACCTTC
CASSAKKLNYGYTF
>12|few|TRBJ2-1|TRBV9|-
TGTGCCAGCAGCGGCCAGACCCAAGAGCAGTTCTTC
CASSGQTQEQFF
>15|few|TRBJ2-5|TRBV3-1|-
TGTGCCAGCAGCCAAGATCGAGGCCAGCAAGAGACCCAGTACTTC
CASSQDRGQQETQYF
>15|-|TRBJ1-5|TRBV10-3|-
TGTGCCATCAGTGAGGGTAGTTATAGCAATCAGCCCCAGCATTTT
CAISEGSYSNQPQHF
>14|few|TRBJ2-3|TRBV11-2|-
TGTGCCAGCAGCCTGGGGGGTCTCACAGATACGCAGTATTTT
CASSLGGLTDTQYF
>11|-|TRBJ2-3|TRBV27|-
TGTGCCAGCAGTCGCGGAGAAGCGCAGTATTTT
CASSRGEAQYF
>18|many|TRBJ2-1|TRBV6-2/TRBV6-3|TRBD1
TGTGCCAGCAGTTACGACCCGTGGGACAGGGGAGTCTACAATGAGCAGTTCTTC
CASSYDPWDRGVYNEQFF
>14|many|TRBJ2-5|TRBV10-3|-
TGTGCCATCAGTGGGCGTGTCGGTCAAGAGACCCAGTACTTC
CAISGRVGQETQYF
>14|-|TRBJ2-7|TRBV29-1|TRBD2
TGCAGCGCGTGGGGAGGGGCTCCAAACTACGAGCAGTACTTC
CSAWGGAPNYEQYF
>12|-|TRBJ1-1|TRBV12-3/TRBV12-4|TRBD1
TGTGCCAGCAGTGTCGACAGGGTTGGAGCTTTCTTT
CASSVDRVGAFF
>14|few|TRBJ2-1|TRBV7-2|-
TGTGCCAGCAGCCCGTCTAGCGATCACAATGAGCAGTTCTTC
CASSPSSDHNEQFF
>18|few|TRBJ2-5|TRBV12-3/TRBV12-4|-
TGTGCCAGCAGTTTCAAGGTTGGGCGGGGGCCGACAGGAGAGACCCAGTACTTC
CASSFKVGRGPTGETQYF
>13|-|TRBJ1-2|TRBV27|-
TGTGCCAGCAGTTTTAGGTTCCGTGATGGCTACACCTTC
CASSFRFRDGYTF
>17|-|TRBJ2-1|TRBV7-8|TRBD2
TGTGCCAGCAGCTTAGTGGCGGGAGTGATATCCTACAATGAGCAGTTCTTC
CASSLVAGVISYNEQFF
>15|-|TRBJ2-1|TRBV7-6|-
TGTGCCAGCAGCTTAGGACTATTACCCTACAATGAGCAGTTCTTC
CASSLGLLPYNEQFF
>14|few|TRBJ1-4|TRBV7-9|-
TGTGCCAGCAGCCACCCCACAGATAATGAAAAACTGTTTTTT
CASSHPTDNEKLFF
>15|many|TRBJ2-2|TRBV7-9|-
TGTGCCAGCAGGTACCCGGGACAGAACACCGGGGAGCTGTTTTTT
CASRYPGQNTGELFF
>16|-|TRBJ2-5|TRBV28|-
TGTGCCAGCAGTTTCGGATTCGGAGGTGCCCAAGAGACCCAGTACTTC
CASSFGFGGAQETQYF